The 18 T cell receptor beta chains in this list originate from one sample, sequenced in a study of blood T cell repertoires in COVID-19. The table came from immunoSEQ multiplex PCR; TCRdb's copy has only in-frame clones and leaves some out. This table holds more than 85,000 clones, around nine tenths found once. Sequences were obtained from peripheral blood. The receptor set was obtained from a woman between 50 and 59 years old with COVID-19, enrolled during active disease.

In this sample, this clone turned up a few times. The V and J genes are TRBV5-6 and TRBJ1-1, with D unresolved. Trimming stripped 1 base from V and 0 bases from J, with 7 bases between. This CDR3 has 14 amino acids. Germline V lookup: CDR1 SGHDT, CDR2 YYEEEE. In DNA, the CDR3 is TGTGCCAGCAGCTTGACAGTTCTGAACACTGAAGCTTTCTTT. This gives the protein CASSLTVLNTEAFF. The complete variable domain, with remaining parts taken from reference TRBV5-6 and TRBJ1-1, reads DAGVTQSPTHLIKTRGQQVTLRCSPKSGHDTVSWYQQALGQGPQFIFQYYEEEERQRGNFPDRFSGHQFPNYSSELNVNALLLGDSALYLCASSLTVLNTEAFFGQGTRLTVV.

CDR3 sequence reads: CASSIGGTLEEKLFF. The CDR3 DNA reads TGTGCCAGTAGTATTGGAGGGACCCTAGAAGAAAAACTGTTTTTT. V and J are TRBV19 and TRBJ1-4; D perhaps matches TRBD1 (5 bases). Trimming removed 3 bases from V and 8 bases from J, with 16 bases in between. The CDR3 sequence is 15 residues long. Germline V gives CDR1 LNHDA, CDR2 SQIVND (reference sequence).

The rearrangement links TRBV6-4 to TRBJ1-1; 9 nucleotides agree with TRBD1. CDR1 and CDR2 (germline): MRHNA, SNTAGT. J was trimmed by 4 bases and V by 8 bases; bases with no gene match: 5. The CDR3 contains 13 residues. This CDR3 reads CASGKDRGTEAFF. DNA of the CDR3: TGTGCCAGCGGTAAGGACAGGGGCACTGAAGCTTTCTTT.

This clone was picked up a small number of times. CDR3 residues: CAISDSGTGRDGYTF. Written as DNA, the CDR3 is TGTGCCATCAGTGACTCCGGGACAGGGCGGGATGGCTACACCTTC. V usage is TRBV10-3 and J usage is TRBJ1-2; TRBD1 matches 9 bases. The CDR3 is made up of 15 amino acids. Germline lookup yields CDR1 ENHRY and CDR2 SYGVKD. V lost 3 bases, J lost 6 bases, and 8 bases stayed unmatched.

The V gene is TRBV27, the J gene TRBJ1-2, with 8 bases that match TRBD1. The germline V gene has CDR1 MNHEY and CDR2 SMNVEV (reference sequence). The trim removed 0 bases at V and 5 bases at J, leaving 5 bases unmatched. The CDR3 is made up of 15 amino acids. The CDR3, as DNA: TGTGCCAGCAGTTTATCTCCAGGGGGCGGGTATGGCTACACCTTC. It codes for CASSLSPGGGYGYTF.

The CDR3: CATSRPPYRAGFNYGYTF. As DNA, the CDR3 is TGTGCCACCAGCAGACCTCCTTACAGGGCTGGTTTTAACTATGGCTACACCTTC. This chain joins TRBV15 and TRBJ1-2; TRBD1 is a possible D gene (6 bases). V lost 2 bases and J 1 base, leaving 20 bases between the germline ends. Germline V gives CDR1 LNHNV, CDR2 YYDKDF (reference sequence). This CDR3 spans 18 amino acids.

J is TRBJ1-1 and V is TRBV21-1; no check of the table's D call, TRBD1, against the DNA was made. TRBV21-1 is a known pseudogene. This CDR3 has 19 residues. The CDR3 DNA reads TGTGCCAGCAGCATTTCTATGGGGACAGGGGCCGAGCTGAACACTGAAGCTTTCTTT. Amino acid sequence: CASSISMGTGAELNTEAFF.

The chain recombines TRBV19 with TRBJ1-5; 7 bases match TRBD1. V lost 5 bases and J lost 0; bases outside the gene matches: 10. From germline, CDR1 is LNHDA and CDR2 SQIVND (reference sequence). This CDR3 region has 17 residues. CDR3 sequence: CASSLRGQSYSNQPQHF. The CDR3, as DNA: TGTGCCAGTAGTCTTAGGGGGCAGAGCTATAGCAATCAGCCCCAGCATTTT.

This clone came up once. The chain employs TRBV14 and TRBJ2-7; the D gene is possibly TRBD1 (7 bases). The CDR3 spans 15 residues. Germline assignment: CDR1 SGHDN and CDR2 FVKESK. V was cut by 0 bases and J by 5 bases, with 14 bases left in between. In DNA, the CDR3 is TGTGCCAGCAGCCAAGAGGAGGGGGCTGAGAACGAGCAGTACTTC. Translation gives CASSQEEGAENEQYF.

This rearrangement joins TRBV6-2 or TRBV6-3 to TRBJ2-2; 8 bases line up with TRBD2. The CDR3 loop spans 15 amino acids. CDR1 MNHEY and CDR2 SVGEGT come from the germline V gene. V shed 2 bases and J 4 bases; nucleotides not matched to a gene: 3. The chain's CDR3 is CASSYELAATGELFF. CDR3 in DNA: TGTGCCAGCAGTTACGAACTAGCGGCCACCGGGGAGCTGTTTTTT.

The chain employs TRBV30 and TRBJ1-2, with 7 bases fitting TRBD1. Losses at the gene ends were 3 bases for V and 2 bases for J; bases not matched to a gene: 6. The length of the CDR3 is 14 residues. Germline lookup yields CDR1 GTSNPN and CDR2 SVGIG (reference sequence). CDR3 coding DNA: TGTGCCTGGAGACAGGGGAATGTGAACTATGGCTACACCTTC. Translated, it gives CAWRQGNVNYGYTF.

The chain recombines TRBV19 with TRBJ1-1, with 8 nucleotides matching TRBD1. The CDR3 sequence is 15 residues long. V was pared by 1 base and J by 3 bases, with 4 bases of the junction left unmatched. Germline values: CDR1 LNHDA, CDR2 SQIVND (reference sequence). The CDR3 protein is CASSIAQGADTEAFF. In DNA, the CDR3 is TGTGCCAGTAGTATAGCTCAGGGGGCGGACACTGAAGCTTTCTTT. Supplemented by reference TRBV19 and TRBJ1-1, the full variable domain reads DGGITQSPKYLFRKEGQNVTLSCEQNLNHDAMYWYRQDPGQGLRLIYYSQIVNDFQKGDIAEGYSVSREKKESFPLTVTSAQKNPTAFYLCASSIAQGADTEAFFGQGTRLTVV.

This sequence joins TRBV28 and TRBJ1-1, with 7 bases fitting TRBD1. The V gene's germline CDR1 is MDHEN and CDR2 SYDVKM. This CDR3 is 14 amino acids long. The V and J ends lost 7 bases and 0 bases, in that order; junction bases with no gene match: 5. The CDR3 region is CASTSTGLNTEAFF. The CDR3 nucleotides read TGTGCCAGCACCTCGACAGGGTTGAACACTGAAGCTTTCTTT.

Only a few counts were recorded for this clone. The chain employs TRBV11-2 and TRBJ1-1; D is possibly TRBD1 (5 bases). Trimming stripped 1 base from V and 9 bases from J, with 12 bases between. The CDR3 consists of 13 residues. Germline V gene sequence: CDR1 SGHAT, CDR2 FQNNGV. The CDR3 is CASSLGEGYQAFF. DNA of the CDR3: TGTGCCAGCAGCTTAGGGGAGGGGTACCAAGCTTTCTTT.

This CDR3 reads CASSLSIAGEAFF. DNA for the CDR3: TGTGCCAGCAGTTTATCGATTGCAGGTGAAGCTTTCTTT. The rearrangement links TRBV27 to TRBJ1-1, with D hard to call. Germline-derived CDR1 and CDR2 are MNHEY and SMNVEV (reference sequence). V was pared by 0 bases and J by 7 bases, with 9 bases between. The CDR3 contains 13 residues.

V and J are TRBV4-3 and TRBJ2-4; 11 nucleotides agree with TRBD1. After removal of 0 bases from V and 7 bases from J, the junction contained 2 bases not matched to a gene. The CDR3 length is 15 residues. Germline V gene sequence: CDR1 LGHNA, CDR2 YSLEER. Here the CDR3 reads CASSQDRDRGNIQYF. The CDR3 nucleotides read TGCGCCAGCAGCCAAGACCGGGACAGGGGGAACATTCAGTACTTC.

The J gene is TRBJ1-6, the V gene TRBV13; TRBD1 aligns across 7 bases. V lost 5 bases and J lost 6; bases outside the gene matches: 7. Germline CDR1 is PRHDT and CDR2 is FYEKMQ (reference sequence). The CDR3 contains 15 residues. CDR3 coding DNA: TGTGCCAGCAGCCAACACAGGGGTACTAATTCACCCCTCCACTTT. Translated: CASSQHRGTNSPLHF. Combining the CDR3 with reference TRBV13 and TRBJ1-6 gives the whole variable domain AAGVIQSPRHLIKEKRETATLKCYPIPRHDTVYWYQQGPGQDPQFLISFYEKMQSDKGSIPDRFSAQQFSDYHSELNMSSLELGDSALYFCASSQHRGTNSPLHFGNGTRLTVT.

The CDR3 nucleotides are TGTGCCAGTAGTATTCAGGGAAGCTATGGCTACACCTTC. This encodes CASSIQGSYGYTF. The chain employs TRBV19 and TRBJ1-2; possible D gene TRBD1, 5 bases. The CDR3 runs to 13 residues. Germline V gene sequence: CDR1 LNHDA, CDR2 SQIVND (reference sequence). V gave up 3 bases and J gave up 4 bases, with 9 bases separating them.